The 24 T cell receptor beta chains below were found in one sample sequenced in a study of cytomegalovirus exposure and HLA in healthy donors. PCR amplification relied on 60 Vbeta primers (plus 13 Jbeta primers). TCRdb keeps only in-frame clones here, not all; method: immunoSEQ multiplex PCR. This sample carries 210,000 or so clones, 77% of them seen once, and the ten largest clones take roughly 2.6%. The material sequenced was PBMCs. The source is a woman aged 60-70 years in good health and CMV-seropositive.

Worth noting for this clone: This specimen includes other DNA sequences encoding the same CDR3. CDR3 in amino acids: CASSGTGGNQPQHF. For the CDR3, the DNA is TGTGCCAGTAGTGGGACAGGGGGCAATCAGCCCCAGCATTTT. The V call is TRBV19, the J call TRBJ1-5, with 10 bases lining up with TRBD1. After removal of 5 bases from V and 2 bases from J, the junction contained 0 bases not matched to a gene. CDR1 and CDR2 from the germline V gene are LNHDA and SQIVND (reference sequence). The CDR3 is made up of 14 amino acids.

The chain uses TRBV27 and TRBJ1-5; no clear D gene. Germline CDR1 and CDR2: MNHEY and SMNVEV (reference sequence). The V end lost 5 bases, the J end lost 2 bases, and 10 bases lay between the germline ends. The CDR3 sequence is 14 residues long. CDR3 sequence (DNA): TGTGCCAGCAGTCAGACTCGACGCAATCAGCCCCAGCATTTT. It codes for CASSQTRRNQPQHF.

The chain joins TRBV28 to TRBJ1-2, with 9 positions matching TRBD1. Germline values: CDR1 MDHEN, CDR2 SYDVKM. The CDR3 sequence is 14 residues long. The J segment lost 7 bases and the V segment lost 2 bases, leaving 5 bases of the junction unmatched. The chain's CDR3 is CASSLRGQGTGYTF. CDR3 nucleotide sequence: TGTGCCAGCAGTTTACGGGGACAGGGAACTGGCTACACCTTC.

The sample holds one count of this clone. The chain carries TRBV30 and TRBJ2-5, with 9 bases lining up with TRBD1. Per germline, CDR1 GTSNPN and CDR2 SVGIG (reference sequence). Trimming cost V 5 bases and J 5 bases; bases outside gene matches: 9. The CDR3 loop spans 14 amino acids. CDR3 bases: TGTGCCTGGGGGGCTGGACAGGGGTGGGAGACCCAGTACTTC. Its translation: CAWGAGQGWETQYF.

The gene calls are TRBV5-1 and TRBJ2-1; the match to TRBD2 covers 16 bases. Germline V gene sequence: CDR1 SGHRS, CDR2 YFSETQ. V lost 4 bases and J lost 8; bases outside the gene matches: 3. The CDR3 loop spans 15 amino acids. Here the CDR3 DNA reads TGCGCCAGCAGCCGGGGACTAGCGGGGGGGTATGAGCAGTTCTTC. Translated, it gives CASSRGLAGGYEQFF. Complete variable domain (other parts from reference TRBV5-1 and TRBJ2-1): KAGVTQTPRYLIKTRGQQVTLSCSPISGHRSVSWYQQTPGQGLQFLFEYFSETQRNKGNFPGRFSGRQFSNSRSEMNVSTLELGDSALYLCASSRGLAGGYEQFFGPGTRLTVL.

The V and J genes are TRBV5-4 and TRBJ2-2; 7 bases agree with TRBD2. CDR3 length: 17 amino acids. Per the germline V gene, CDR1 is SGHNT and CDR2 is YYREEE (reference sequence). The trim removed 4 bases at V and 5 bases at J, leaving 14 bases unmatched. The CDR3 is CASSPRSRGSDTGELFF. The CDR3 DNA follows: TGTGCCAGCAGCCCCCGGTCCCGCGGGAGTGATACCGGGGAGCTGTTTTTT.

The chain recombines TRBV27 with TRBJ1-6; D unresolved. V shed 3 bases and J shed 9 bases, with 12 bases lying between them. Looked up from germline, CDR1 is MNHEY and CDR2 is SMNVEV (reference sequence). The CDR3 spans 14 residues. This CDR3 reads CASSFDTGASPLHF. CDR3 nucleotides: TGTGCCAGCAGTTTTGATACCGGAGCTTCACCCCTCCACTTT.

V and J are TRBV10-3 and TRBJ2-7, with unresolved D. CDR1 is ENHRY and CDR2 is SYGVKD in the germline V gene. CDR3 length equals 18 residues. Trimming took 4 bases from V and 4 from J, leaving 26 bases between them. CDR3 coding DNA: TGTGCCATCAGTGGCCGCGAACCCCTCCGGTTGAAATTATACGAGCAGTACTTC. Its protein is CAISGREPLRLKLYEQYF.

CDR3 in DNA: TGTGCCAGCAGCTACAGGAACACCGGGGAGCTGTTTTTT. It encodes CASSYRNTGELFF. This rearrangement joins TRBV11-2 to TRBJ2-2; no clear D gene. CDR1 is SGHAT, CDR2 FQNNGV, per germline. Trimming took 4 bases from V and 1 from J, leaving 4 bases between them. The CDR3 is made up of 13 amino acids. The variable domain in full, completed from reference TRBV11-2 and TRBJ2-2, reads EAGVAQSPRYKIIEKRQSVAFWCNPISGHATLYWYQQILGQGPKLLIQFQNNGVVDDSQLPKDRFSAERLKGVDSTLKIQPAKLEDSAVYLCASSYRNTGELFFGEGSRLTVL.

CDR3 sequence (DNA): TGTGCCAGCAGTTACTTACAGGGGTCAGGGGCCAACGTCCTGACTTTC. Translated, it gives CASSYLQGSGANVLTF. The chain uses TRBV6-5 and TRBJ2-6; 7 bases agree with TRBD1. Trimming took 1 base from V and 4 from J; bases not matched to a gene: 4. The length of the CDR3 is 16 residues. The germline V gene has CDR1 MNHEY and CDR2 SVGAGI.

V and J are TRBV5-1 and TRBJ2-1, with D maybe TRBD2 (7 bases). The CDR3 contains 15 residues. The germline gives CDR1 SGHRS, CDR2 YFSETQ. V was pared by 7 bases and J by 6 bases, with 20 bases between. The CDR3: CASVKGEGPGNEQFF. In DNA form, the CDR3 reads TGCGCCAGCGTTAAGGGGGAGGGCCCGGGCAATGAGCAGTTCTTC.

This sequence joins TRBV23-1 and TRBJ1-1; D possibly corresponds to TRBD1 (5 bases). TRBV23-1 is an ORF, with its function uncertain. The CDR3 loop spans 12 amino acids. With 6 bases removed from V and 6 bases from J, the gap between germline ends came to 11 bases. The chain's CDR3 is CASRLDTSEAFF. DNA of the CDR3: TGCGCCAGCAGATTGGACACGTCTGAAGCTTTCTTT.

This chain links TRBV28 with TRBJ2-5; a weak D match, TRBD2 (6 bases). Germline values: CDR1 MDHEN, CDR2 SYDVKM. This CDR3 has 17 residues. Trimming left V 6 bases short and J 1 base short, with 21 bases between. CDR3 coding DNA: TGTGCCAGCAGCCAGTGGAGGGACGGACGGTTCCAAGAGACCCAGTACTTC. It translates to CASSQWRDGRFQETQYF.

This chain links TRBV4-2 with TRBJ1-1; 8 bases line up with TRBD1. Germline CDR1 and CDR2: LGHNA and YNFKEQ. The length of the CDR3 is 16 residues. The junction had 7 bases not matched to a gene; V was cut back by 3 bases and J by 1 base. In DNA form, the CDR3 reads TGTGCCAGCAGCCAGGGGTCGGACAGGGAGAACACTGAAGCTTTCTTT. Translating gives CASSQGSDRENTEAFF.

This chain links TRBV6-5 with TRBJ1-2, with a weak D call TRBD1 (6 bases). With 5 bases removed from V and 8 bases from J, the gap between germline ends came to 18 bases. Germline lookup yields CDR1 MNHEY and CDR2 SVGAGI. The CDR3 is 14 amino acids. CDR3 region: CASSQNTGTRGYTF. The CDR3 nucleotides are TGTGCCAGCAGTCAGAACACAGGGACAAGGGGCTACACCTTC.

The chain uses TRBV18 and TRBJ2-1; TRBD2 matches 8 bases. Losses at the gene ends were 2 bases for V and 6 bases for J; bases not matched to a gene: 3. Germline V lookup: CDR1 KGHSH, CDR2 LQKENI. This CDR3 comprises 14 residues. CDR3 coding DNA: TGTGCCAGCTCACCAGCCAGCGGGGGCAATGAGCAGTTCTTC. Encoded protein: CASSPASGGNEQFF.

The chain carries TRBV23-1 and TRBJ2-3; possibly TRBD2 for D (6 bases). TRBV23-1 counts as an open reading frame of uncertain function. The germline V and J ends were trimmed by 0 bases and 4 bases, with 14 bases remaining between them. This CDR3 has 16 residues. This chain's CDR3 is CASSQSITGVPDTQYF. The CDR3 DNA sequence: TGCGCCAGCAGTCAATCGATCACGGGGGTCCCAGATACGCAGTATTTT.

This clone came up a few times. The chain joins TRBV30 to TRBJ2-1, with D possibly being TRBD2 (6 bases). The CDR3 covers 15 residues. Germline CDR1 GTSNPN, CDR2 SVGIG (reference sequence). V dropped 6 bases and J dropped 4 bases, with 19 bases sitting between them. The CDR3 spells CACTSRGSLYNEQFF. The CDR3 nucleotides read TGTGCCTGTACTTCACGGGGGTCTCTTTACAATGAGCAGTTCTTC.

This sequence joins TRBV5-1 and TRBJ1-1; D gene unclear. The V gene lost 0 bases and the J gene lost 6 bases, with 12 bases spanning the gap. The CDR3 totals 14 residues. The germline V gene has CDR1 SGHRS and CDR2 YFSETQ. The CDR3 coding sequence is TGCGCCAGCAGCTTGGTCCCCGGGTCGGCTGAAGCTTTCTTT. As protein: CASSLVPGSAEAFF.

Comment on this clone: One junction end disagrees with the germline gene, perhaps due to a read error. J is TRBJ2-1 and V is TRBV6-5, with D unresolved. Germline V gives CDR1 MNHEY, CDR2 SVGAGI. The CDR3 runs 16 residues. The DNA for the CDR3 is TGTGCCAGCAGGTACTCCGGGTTAAGCTCCTACAATGAGCAGTTCTTC. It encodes CASRYSGLSSYNEQFF.

The CDR3, as DNA: TGTGCCAGTAGTATACAGGGTACTAACTATGGCTACACCTTC. It codes for CASSIQGTNYGYTF. The genes are TRBV19 and TRBJ1-2; tentatively, D is TRBD1 (5 bases). This CDR3 contains 14 residues. Trimming cost V 2 bases and J 0 bases, with 7 bases left between them. In germline, CDR1 is LNHDA, CDR2 SQIVND (reference sequence).

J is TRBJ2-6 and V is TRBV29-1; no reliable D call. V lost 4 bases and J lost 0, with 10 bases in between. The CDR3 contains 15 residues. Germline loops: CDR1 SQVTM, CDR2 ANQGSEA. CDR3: CSVVPGSSGANVLTF. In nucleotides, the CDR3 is TGCAGCGTTGTGCCAGGTAGCTCTGGGGCCAACGTCCTGACTTTC.

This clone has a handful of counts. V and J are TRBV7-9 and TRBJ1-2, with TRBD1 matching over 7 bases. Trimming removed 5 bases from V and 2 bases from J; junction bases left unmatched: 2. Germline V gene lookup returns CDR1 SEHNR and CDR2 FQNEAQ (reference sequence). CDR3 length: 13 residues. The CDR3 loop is CASSVGQNYGYTF. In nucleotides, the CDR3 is TGTGCCAGCAGCGTGGGACAGAACTATGGCTACACCTTC.

The CDR3 spells CASSSAPRPGDEQYF. DNA for the CDR3: TGTGCCAGCAGCTCCGCCCCGAGGCCCGGCGACGAGCAGTACTTC. This sequence joins TRBV7-9 and TRBJ2-7; no reliable D call. There are 15 residues in the CDR3. The V end was cut by 4 bases, the J end by 5 bases, with 18 bases between. Germline CDR1 is SEHNR and CDR2 is FQNEAQ (reference sequence).